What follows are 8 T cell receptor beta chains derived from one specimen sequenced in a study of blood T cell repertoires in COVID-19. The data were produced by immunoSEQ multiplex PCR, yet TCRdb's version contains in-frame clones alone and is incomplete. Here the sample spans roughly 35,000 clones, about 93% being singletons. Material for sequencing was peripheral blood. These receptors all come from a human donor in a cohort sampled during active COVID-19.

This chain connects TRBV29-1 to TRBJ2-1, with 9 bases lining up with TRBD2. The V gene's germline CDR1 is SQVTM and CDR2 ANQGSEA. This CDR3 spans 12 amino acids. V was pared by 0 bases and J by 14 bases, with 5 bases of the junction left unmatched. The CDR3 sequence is CSVEDPRGGEFF. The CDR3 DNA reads TGCAGCGTTGAAGATCCTCGCGGGGGGGAGTTCTTC.

In nucleotides, the CDR3 is TGTGCCAGCACCGGGACAGGGGGCTCTGGGTCCTACAATGAGCAGTTCTTC. As protein: CASTGTGGSGSYNEQFF. J is TRBJ2-1 and V is TRBV9, with 12 bases lining up with TRBD1. The trim removed 6 bases at V and 1 base at J, leaving 8 bases unmatched. Germline CDR1 and CDR2: SGDLS and YYNGEE. The CDR3 has 17 amino acids.

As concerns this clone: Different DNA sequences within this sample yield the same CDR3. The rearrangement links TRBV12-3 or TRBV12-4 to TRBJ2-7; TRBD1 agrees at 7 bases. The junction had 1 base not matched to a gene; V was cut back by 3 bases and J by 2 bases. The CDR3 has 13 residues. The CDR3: CASSFGTAYEQYF. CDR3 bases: TGTGCCAGCAGTTTTGGGACAGCCTACGAGCAGTACTTC.

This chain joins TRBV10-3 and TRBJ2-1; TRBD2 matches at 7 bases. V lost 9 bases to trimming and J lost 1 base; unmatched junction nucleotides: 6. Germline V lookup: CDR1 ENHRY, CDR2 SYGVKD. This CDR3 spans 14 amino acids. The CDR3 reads CAMSSGPSYNEQFF. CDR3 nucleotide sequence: TGTGCCATGTCTAGCGGCCCATCCTACAATGAGCAGTTCTTC.

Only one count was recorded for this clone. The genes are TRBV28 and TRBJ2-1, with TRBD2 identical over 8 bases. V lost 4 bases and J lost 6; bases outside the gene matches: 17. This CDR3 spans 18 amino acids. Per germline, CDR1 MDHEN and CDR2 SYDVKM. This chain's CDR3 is CASSSKRVSGGPGNEQFF. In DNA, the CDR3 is TGTGCCAGCAGTTCGAAGAGGGTTTCGGGGGGGCCGGGCAATGAGCAGTTCTTC.

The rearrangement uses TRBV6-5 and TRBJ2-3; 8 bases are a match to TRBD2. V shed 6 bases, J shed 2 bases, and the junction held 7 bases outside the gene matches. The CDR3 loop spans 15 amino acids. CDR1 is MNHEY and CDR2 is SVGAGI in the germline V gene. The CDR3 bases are TGTGCCAGCAGAAATAGCGGGACCCTCACAGATACGCAGTATTTT. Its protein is CASRNSGTLTDTQYF.

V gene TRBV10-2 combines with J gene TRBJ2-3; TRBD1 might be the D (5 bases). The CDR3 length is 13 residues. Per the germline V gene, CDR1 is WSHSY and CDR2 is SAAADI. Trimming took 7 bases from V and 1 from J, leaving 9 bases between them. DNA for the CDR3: TGCGCCAGCAATGGACAACGCACAGATACGCAGTATTTT. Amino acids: CASNGQRTDTQYF.

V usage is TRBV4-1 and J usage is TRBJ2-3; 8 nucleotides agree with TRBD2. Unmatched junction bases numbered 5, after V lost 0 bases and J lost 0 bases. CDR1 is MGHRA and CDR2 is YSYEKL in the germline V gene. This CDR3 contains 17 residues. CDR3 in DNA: TGCGCCAGCAGCCAAGATGGGACGGGGGGGAGCACAGATACGCAGTATTTT. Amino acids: CASSQDGTGGSTDTQYF.